The 28 T cell receptor beta chains below come from one sample, sequenced in a study of T-cell reconstitution after alpha-beta-depleted transplantation in children (dated by TCRdb to between 2015 and 2016). Preparation of the library involved PCR. The listed sequencing device is Illumina HiSeq 2500. TCR library preparation used molecular barcoding, with unique molecular identifiers applied to normalize quantification of the TCRbeta repertoire. Starting from the raw public reads, TCRdb applied fastp trimming at Q25, assembled clones with MiXCR and retained in-frame beta chains. CDR3 protein duplicates are merged, each entry listing the most common genes and DNA. In all, the sample holds fewer than 700,000 distinct CDR3 sequences, and about an eighth of those were seen once. 2% to 2.5% of the sample lies in the top ten. The treatment or condition label corresponds to: allogeneic hematopoietic cell transplantation with graft depleted of TCRalphabeta T cells and CD19 B cells.

Source: PBMCs, mostly from graft donor cells, taken 360 days after TCRalphabeta/CD19-depleted stem cell transplant. All receptors derive from a male patient younger than 18 who had a stem cell transplant for acute myeloid leukemia, so the T cells may come from the graft donor.

This chain links TRBV28 with TRBJ2-7; D tentatively reads TRBD1 or TRBD2 (5 bases each). V dropped 3 bases and J dropped 2 bases, with 11 bases sitting between them. CDR3 length equals 14 residues. In germline, CDR1 is MDHEN, CDR2 SYDVKM. CDR3 amino acids: CASSLLGVPYEQYF. Written as DNA, the CDR3 is TGTGCCAGCAGTTTGTTGGGGGTTCCCTACGAGCAGTACTTC.

The J gene is TRBJ2-7, the V gene TRBV7-2; D perhaps matches TRBD2 (6 bases). The CDR3 runs 14 residues. Trimming cost V 1 base and J 3 bases, with 10 bases left between them. Germline CDR1 and CDR2: SGHTA and FQGNSA. The chain's CDR3 is CASSLGLDYYEQYF. The CDR3 DNA is TGTGCCAGCAGCTTAGGACTAGACTACTACGAGCAGTACTTC.

V gene TRBV3-1 combines with J gene TRBJ2-1; D possibly corresponds to TRBD2 (5 bases). V lost 1 base, J lost 8 bases, and 6 bases lay in between. This CDR3 has 12 residues. The V gene's germline CDR1 is LGHDT and CDR2 YNNKEL (reference sequence). This chain's CDR3 is CASSQGGYEQFF. For the CDR3, the DNA is TGTGCCAGCAGCCAAGGCGGGTATGAGCAGTTCTTC.

This clonotype was seen only a few times. The chain couples TRBV5-1 to TRBJ2-5; 7 nucleotides match TRBD2. Germline V gives CDR1 SGHRS, CDR2 YFSETQ. The length of the CDR3 is 14 residues. Unmatched junction bases numbered 7, after V lost 3 bases and J lost 5 bases. The CDR3 reads CASSSSGDWETQYF. CDR3 nucleotide sequence: TGCGCCAGCAGCTCAAGCGGGGACTGGGAGACCCAGTACTTC.

This clonotype has more than one count but fewer than ten. The chain carries TRBV7-7 and TRBJ2-1, with 8 bases fitting TRBD1. Germline V CDR1 and CDR2: SSHAT, FNYEAQ (reference sequence). Trimming cost V 2 bases and J 7 bases; bases outside gene matches: 1. This CDR3 has 13 residues. CDR3 in DNA: TGTGCCAGCAGCTTAAACAGGGGGAATGAGCAGTTCTTC. The encoded protein is CASSLNRGNEQFF.

Points on this clonotype: Compared with germline, one end of the junction differs, possibly owing to a read error. This chain connects TRBV12-3 or TRBV12-4 to TRBJ1-1; D may be TRBD1 (5 bases). The CDR3 runs 12 residues. CDR3 in DNA: TGTGCCAGCAGGTTAGACAGCCCTGAAGCTTTCTTT. This sequence encodes CASRLDSPEAFF.

This clonotype was counted a few times. The J gene is TRBJ1-1, the V gene TRBV28, with a possible D match to TRBD1 (5 bases). The V end was cut by 4 bases, the J end by 1 base, with 25 bases between. This CDR3 spans 19 amino acids. Germline V gives CDR1 MDHEN, CDR2 SYDVKM. CDR3 amino acids: CASSSPTGPAIGWNTEAFF. In DNA form, the CDR3 reads TGTGCCAGCAGTTCCCCAACGGGACCGGCTATTGGTTGGAACACTGAAGCTTTCTTT. The complete variable domain, with remaining parts taken from reference TRBV28 and TRBJ1-1, reads DVKVTQSSRYLVKRTGEKVFLECVQDMDHENMFWYRQDPGLGLRLIYFSYDVKMKEKGDIPEGYSVSREKKERFSLILESASTNQTSMYLCASSSPTGPAIGWNTEAFFGQGTRLTVV.

This clonotype was detected ten times or more. This sequence joins TRBV20-1 and TRBJ1-2, with D unresolved. The CDR3 runs 14 residues. Germline V CDR1 and CDR2: DFQATT, SNEGSKA (reference sequence). The V end was cut by 2 bases, the J end by 3 bases, with 13 bases between. The CDR3 DNA sequence: TGCAGTGCTAGATCCCGCCTGGGCCACTATGGCTACACCTTC. Translated: CSARSRLGHYGYTF.

This clonotype was found a few times. The V call is TRBV20-1, the J call TRBJ2-7; TRBD2 aligns across 7 bases. The germline V gene encodes CDR1 DFQATT and CDR2 SNEGSKA (reference sequence). The trim removed 3 bases at V and 0 bases at J, leaving 5 bases unmatched. This CDR3 has 14 amino acids. In DNA, the CDR3 is TGCAGTGCTAGCCTTCTAGCGGACTCCTACGAGCAGTACTTC. It translates to CSASLLADSYEQYF.

Worth noting for this clonotype: A single base separates this from a much larger clone, so it may be a read error. The CDR3 region has the DNA TGCGCCAGCAGCCCAAGAGGAGGGAATTCACCCTACGAGCTGTACTTC. Protein product: CASSPRGGNSPYELYF. V is TRBV4-3 and J is TRBJ2-7; maybe TRBD2 (6 bases). There are 16 residues in the CDR3. Germline V gene sequence: CDR1 LGHNA, CDR2 YSLEER.

The sample holds many counts of this clonotype. This rearrangement joins TRBV20-1 to TRBJ2-1; D call uncertain. From germline, CDR1 is DFQATT and CDR2 SNEGSKA (reference sequence). With 5 bases removed from V and 0 bases from J, the gap between germline ends came to 2 bases. This CDR3 has 11 amino acids. CDR3 sequence (DNA): TGCAGTGCTGCCTCCTACAATGAGCAGTTCTTC. Its translation is CSAASYNEQFF.

The genes are TRBV20-1 and TRBJ2-5; tentatively, D is TRBD2 (6 bases). Germline V gene lookup returns CDR1 DFQATT and CDR2 SNEGSKA (reference sequence). This CDR3 is 13 amino acids long. Trimming took 4 bases from V and 1 from J, leaving 10 bases between them. CDR3 coding DNA: TGCAGTGCTATGGAGGGCTTCCAAGAGACCCAGTACTTC. It translates to CSAMEGFQETQYF.

This clonotype has ten or more counts. The chain carries TRBV24-1 and TRBJ2-1; maybe TRBD2 (5 bases). CDR3 size: 13 residues. The V and J ends lost 3 bases and 3 bases respectively, with 5 bases between them. CDR1 and CDR2 from the germline V gene are KGHDR and SFDVKD. CDR3 DNA sequence: TGTGCCACCAGTGATGGGAGCTACAATGAGCAGTTCTTC. This codes for CATSDGSYNEQFF.

This clonotype was found a few times. The rearrangement links TRBV10-3 to TRBJ2-1, with D possibly TRBD1 on 6 matching bases. This CDR3 has 13 residues. CDR1 is ENHRY, CDR2 SYGVKD, per germline. Deletions cut 6 bases from V and 7 bases from J, with 13 bases between. CDR3 loop: CAIRGTPGNEQFF. CDR3 in DNA: TGTGCCATCAGGGGGACACCGGGGAATGAGCAGTTCTTC.

The chain links TRBV29-1 to TRBJ1-3; D is undetermined. V was shortened by 6 bases and J by 0 bases, with 12 bases between the two germline ends. Germline V lookup: CDR1 SQVTM, CDR2 ANQGSEA. The CDR3 contains 14 residues. The CDR3 region is CSVGLRFSGNTIYF. The CDR3 region has the DNA TGCAGCGTCGGACTTCGATTCTCTGGAAACACCATATATTTT.

This clonotype was recorded at least ten times. The V call is TRBV6-6, the J call TRBJ1-2; D perhaps matches TRBD1 (6 bases). The CDR3 sequence is 13 residues long. Trimming cost V 5 bases and J 5 bases, with 12 bases left between them. Looked up from germline, CDR1 is MNHNY and CDR2 is SVGAGI (reference sequence). Written as DNA, the CDR3 is TGTGCCAGCAGTCCAGGGGTCTTGTATGGCTACACCTTC. Protein sequence: CASSPGVLYGYTF.

The gene calls are TRBV6-5 and TRBJ2-7, with D possibly TRBD2 on 5 matching bases. The CDR3 runs to 14 residues. Deletions cut 0 bases from V and 2 bases from J, with 8 bases between. Germline V gives CDR1 MNHEY, CDR2 SVGAGI. This CDR3 is CASSYSGNAYEQYF. The CDR3 region has the DNA TGTGCCAGCAGTTACTCCGGGAACGCCTACGAGCAGTACTTC.

On this clonotype: This clone may be a read error of a much larger clone one base away. The chain links TRBV29-1 to TRBJ1-4; a possible D gene is TRBD1 (6 bases). The CDR3 spans 14 residues. The germline V gene has CDR1 SQVTM and CDR2 ANQGSEA. This CDR3 is CRVDETGRGEKLFF. The CDR3, as DNA: TGCCGCGTTGACGAAACAGGGAGGGGTGAAAAACTGTTTTTT. Based on the CDR3 plus reference TRBV29-1 and TRBJ1-4, the full variable domain is SAVISQKPSRDICQRGTSLTIQCQVDSQVTMMFWYRQQPGQSLTLIATANQGSEATYESGFVIDKFPISRPNLTFSTLTVSNMSPEDSSIYLCRVDETGRGEKLFFGSGTQLSVL.

This clonotype has only a few counts. The rearrangement uses TRBV6-5 and TRBJ2-5, with TRBD1 identical over 9 bases. CDR3 length: 17 amino acids. V lost 8 bases, J lost 1 base, and 14 bases stayed unmatched. CDR1 MNHEY and CDR2 SVGAGI come from the germline V gene. The CDR3 here is CASRSYRGLAGQETQYF. CDR3 coding DNA: TGTGCCAGCCGCTCCTACAGGGGGCTAGCCGGCCAAGAGACCCAGTACTTC.

This clonotype has a count of ten or more. This chain connects TRBV5-1 to TRBJ2-7; D is possibly TRBD2 (5 bases). Germline-derived CDR1 and CDR2 are SGHRS and YFSETQ. Trimming took 4 bases from V and 2 from J, leaving 22 bases between them. The CDR3 loop spans 17 amino acids. The CDR3 DNA reads TGCGCCAGCAGCCTTGGCTGGAGCGGTTTGAAGACCTACGAGCAGTACTTC. Protein sequence: CASSLGWSGLKTYEQYF.

In its sample, this clonotype was seen a few times. The chain links TRBV5-6 to TRBJ2-2, with D perhaps TRBD2 (7 bases). Trimming stripped 3 bases from V and 5 bases from J, with 14 bases between. Germline V CDR1 and CDR2: SGHDT, YYEEEE. The CDR3 has 15 residues. CDR3: CASSSAGGRTGELFF. Here the CDR3 DNA reads TGTGCCAGCAGCTCGGCCGGGGGGCGAACCGGGGAGCTGTTTTTT.

The chain recombines TRBV9 with TRBJ2-6; D is undetermined. Trimming cost V 4 bases and J 0 bases, with 8 bases left between them. Germline V gene data show CDR1 as SGDLS and CDR2 as YYNGEE. CDR3 size: 15 residues. The CDR3 loop reads CASSTQVSGANVLTF. The CDR3 DNA reads as TGTGCCAGCAGCACTCAGGTCTCTGGGGCCAACGTCCTGACTTTC.

This clonotype was picked up a small number of times. The rearrangement joins TRBV12-3 or TRBV12-4 to TRBJ2-4; possible D gene TRBD2, 6 bases. The CDR3 totals 16 residues. With 3 bases removed from V and 0 bases from J, the gap between germline ends came to 12 bases. For the CDR3, the DNA is TGTGCCAGCAGTTTGGCGGGGCAACTAGCCAAAAACATTCAGTACTTC. Its translation is CASSLAGQLAKNIQYF.

This clonotype was seen repeatedly, ten times or more. The V gene is TRBV7-9, the J gene TRBJ2-7; 9 bases are a match to TRBD2. The ends lost 4 bases at V and 3 bases at J; junction bases unmatched: 10. Germline V gene lookup returns CDR1 SEHNR and CDR2 FQNEAQ (reference sequence). The CDR3 length is 16 residues. The CDR3 is CASSSVPSGVFYEQYF. The CDR3, as DNA: TGTGCCAGCAGCTCGGTCCCTAGCGGGGTTTTCTACGAGCAGTACTTC.

The V and J genes are TRBV5-5 and TRBJ2-7; D might be TRBD1 or TRBD2, each matching 6 bases. The CDR3 contains 14 residues. In germline, CDR1 is SGHKS, CDR2 YYEKEE (reference sequence). With 1 base removed from V and 6 bases from J, the gap between germline ends came to 14 bases. The CDR3 protein is CASSLRHREAEQYF. The CDR3 region has the DNA TGTGCCAGCAGCTTGCGGCACAGGGAGGCCGAGCAGTACTTC.

The genes are TRBV12-3 or TRBV12-4 and TRBJ2-1, with 8 bases that match TRBD2. The CDR3 contains 14 residues. With V trimmed by 1 base and J by 9 bases, 5 bases remained unmatched. The DNA of the CDR3 is TGTGCCAGCAGTTTAGTGGGACTAGGTTCTGAGCAGTTCTTC. Translated, it gives CASSLVGLGSEQFF.

This clonotype was observed a handful of times. The junction differs from germline at one of its ends, possibly a read error. The chain links TRBV29-1 to TRBJ2-1; D might be TRBD1 (6 bases). The CDR3 extends over 16 amino acids. Germline assignment: CDR1 SQVTM and CDR2 ANQGSEA. This CDR3 is CSVEVDRSLSYNEQFF. CDR3 coding DNA: TGCAGCGTCGAAGTAGACAGGTCTCTCTCCTACAATGAGCAGTTCTTC.

The chain is built from TRBV11-2 and TRBJ2-7; either TRBD1 or TRBD2 may supply D (6 bases each). The CDR3 has 15 residues. Per germline, CDR1 SGHAT and CDR2 FQNNGV. V gave up 7 bases and J gave up 3 bases, with 19 bases separating them. The CDR3: CASTQNMGGLYEQYF. The CDR3 DNA reads as TGTGCCAGCACCCAGAATATGGGGGGCCTCTACGAGCAGTACTTC.